The 4 T cell receptor beta chains listed next were all sequenced from one sample in a study of cytomegalovirus exposure and HLA in healthy donors. Primers: 60 Vbeta forward and 13 Jbeta reverse. Profiling relied on immunoSEQ multiplex PCR, and the TCRdb table lists in-frame clones only, not all of them. The sample consists of 100,000 to 150,000 clones, around 80% of them appearing once. The sample consisted of PBMCs. These receptors all stem from a human donor in good health.

This chain uses TRBV6-1 with TRBJ1-4; 7 positions agree with TRBD1. The CDR3 is made up of 20 amino acids. Germline CDR1 is MNHNS and CDR2 is SASEGT. V was clipped by 0 bases and J by 8 bases; unmatched bases: 21. Here the CDR3 reads CASSEAIPDRVGLPREKLFF. In nucleotides, the CDR3 is TGTGCCAGCAGTGAAGCGATCCCTGACAGGGTCGGTCTACCCCGAGAAAAACTGTTTTTT.

V gene TRBV5-1 combines with J gene TRBJ2-1; TRBD1 matches 8 bases. Trimming cost V 0 bases and J 5 bases; bases outside gene matches: 4. The CDR3 is made up of 15 amino acids. CDR1 is SGHRS and CDR2 is YFSETQ in the germline V gene. The CDR3, as DNA: TGCGCCAGCAGCTTGGGGACAGGGTCCCACAATGAGCAGTTCTTC. Its protein is CASSLGTGSHNEQFF.

The chain links TRBV6-1 to TRBJ2-1; 13 bases line up with TRBD2. Unmatched junction bases numbered 10, after V lost 10 bases and J lost 7 bases. The CDR3 loop spans 15 amino acids. Germline V gene lookup returns CDR1 MNHNS and CDR2 SASEGT. Here the CDR3 DNA reads TGTGCCACCACCCGAACTAGCGGGGGGGGGAATGAGCAGTTCTTC. As protein: CATTRTSGGGNEQFF.

The J gene is TRBJ2-3, the V gene TRBV9, with 14 bases identical to TRBD2. CDR1 and CDR2 from the germline V gene are SGDLS and YYNGEE. V trimming: 3 bases; J trimming: 1 base; junction bases outside the gene matches: 7. The CDR3 extends over 18 amino acids. CDR3 amino acids: CASSALTSGGGGTDTQYF. CDR3 nucleotides: TGTGCCAGCAGCGCCCTGACTAGCGGGGGGGGCGGCACAGATACGCAGTATTTT.